The 5 T cell receptor beta chains below all came from one sample that was sequenced in a study of blood T cell repertoires in COVID-19. Assay: immunoSEQ multiplex PCR; the TCRdb copy retains only in-frame clones and omits some. The table records some 320,000 clones, more than 90% of them present only once. Sequencing was performed on PBMCs or T cells enriched from blood (not recorded which). The receptors were sampled from a woman under 40 who had been exposed to COVID-19.

This clone has a handful of counts. The same CDR3 is also encoded by other DNA sequences in this sample. This chain uses TRBV7-8 with TRBJ1-2; possibly TRBD1 for D (6 bases). The germline gives CDR1 SGHVS, CDR2 FQNEAQ. The CDR3 loop spans 15 amino acids. V was shortened by 5 bases and J by 2 bases, with 15 bases between the two germline ends. The CDR3 loop is CASSLAGGANYGYTF. DNA for the CDR3: TGTGCCAGCAGCCTCGCTGGGGGGGCGAACTATGGCTACACCTTC. The full variable domain, completed using reference TRBV7-8 and TRBJ1-2, is GAGVSQSPRYKVAKRGQDVALRCDPISGHVSLFWYQQALGQGPEFLTYFQNEAQLDKSGLPSDRFFAERPEGSVSTLKIQRTQQEDSAVYLCASSLAGGANYGYTFGSGTRLTVV.

This chain joins TRBV6-5 and TRBJ1-5; D call uncertain. Trimming pared 2 bases from V and 5 bases from J, leaving 10 bases between. The CDR3 loop spans 14 amino acids. The germline V gene encodes CDR1 MNHEY and CDR2 SVGAGI. The CDR3 sequence is CASSYTYEDQPQHF. CDR3 DNA: TGTGCCAGCAGTTACACCTACGAGGATCAGCCCCAGCATTTT.

In regard to this clone: The same CDR3 is also encoded by other DNA sequences in this sample. The J gene is TRBJ1-1, the V gene TRBV5-4; 8 bases fit TRBD1. The CDR3 is 16 residues long. With V trimmed by 1 base and J by 0 bases, 5 bases remained unmatched. The germline CDR1 and CDR2 sequences are SGHNT and YYREEE (reference sequence). CDR3: CASSLPGQGLNTEAFF. DNA for the CDR3: TGTGCCAGCAGCTTGCCCGGACAGGGCTTGAACACTGAAGCTTTCTTT.

The chain employs TRBV29-1 and TRBJ1-2; 7 nucleotides agree with TRBD1. Losses at the gene ends were 8 bases for V and 4 bases for J; bases not matched to a gene: 4. The CDR3 is made up of 11 amino acids. The germline gives CDR1 SQVTM, CDR2 ANQGSEA. In DNA, the CDR3 is TGCAGCATAGGACAGGTCTATGGCTACACCTTC. Translating gives CSIGQVYGYTF.

The chain joins TRBV7-3 to TRBJ2-3, with 13 bases aligning to TRBD2. Germline assignment: CDR1 SGHTA and CDR2 FQGTGA. This CDR3 has 15 residues. V lost 6 bases to trimming and J lost 6 bases; unmatched junction nucleotides: 6. CDR3 DNA sequence: TGTGCCAGCAGTCCACTAGCGGGGGGGCTCGATACGCAGTATTTT. This gives the protein CASSPLAGGLDTQYF.